This T cell receptor (beta chain) was identified during a study of blood T cell repertoires in COVID-19. About the research overall: In each case, the material was cDNA or gDNA derived from T cells, B-cell-depleted T cells, or PBMCs.

Original processing notes: Reference gene primers were amplified, and this amplification served to estimate nucleated cell counts. Sequenced by immunoSEQ multiplex PCR; TCRdb stores in-frame clones only, minus some. V and J calls and clone size are copied from that table; D and trimming were computed from the DNA. The table includes approximately 300,000 clones, about 85% detected once. Each exposed participant met a COVID-19 case in the 2 weeks preceding study entry. This TCR came from a woman aged 25 to 39 who had been exposed to COVID-19. Sequencing input: PBMCs or T cells enriched from blood (not recorded which).

The CDR3 reads CASSLGPENSPLHF. DNA of the CDR3: TGCGCCAGCAGCTTGGGGCCAGAAAATTCACCCCTCCACTTT. V and J are TRBV5-1 and TRBJ1-6; no clear D gene. The CDR3 loop spans 14 amino acids. Germline CDR1 reads SGHRS; CDR2 reads YFSETQ. The V end lost 0 bases, the J end lost 7 bases, and 8 bases lay between the germline ends.